Shown below are 3 T cell receptor beta chains from a single sample sequenced in a study of blood T cell repertoires in COVID-19. Sequencing was performed with immunoSEQ multiplex PCR; in TCRdb, only in-frame clones are kept and a portion is missing. The repertoire holds over 400,000 clones, with about 88% as singletons. The specimen sequenced was PBMCs or T cells enriched from blood (not recorded which). The receptors come from an older woman who had recovered from COVID-19.

The rearrangement uses TRBV5-1 and TRBJ1-1, with D unresolved. This CDR3 has 15 residues. V shed 4 bases and J shed 3 bases, with 16 bases lying between them. Germline CDR1 is SGHRS and CDR2 is YFSETQ. The CDR3 sequence is CASSPRPPGYTEAFF. The CDR3 DNA reads TGCGCCAGCAGCCCTCGACCTCCGGGGTACACTGAAGCTTTCTTT.

The chain couples TRBV4-1 to TRBJ1-4, with 8 bases lining up with TRBD1. The trim removed 4 bases at V and 4 bases at J, leaving 8 bases unmatched. The CDR3 is 16 residues long. CDR1 is MGHRA, CDR2 YSYEKL, per germline. The CDR3 coding sequence is TGCGCCAGCAGCCCAGCTACAGGGGGTTTTAATGAAAAACTGTTTTTT. As protein: CASSPATGGFNEKLFF.

Only a few counts were recorded for this clone. This chain joins TRBV18 and TRBJ1-6; no clear D gene. The CDR3 is 13 residues long. Germline V gives CDR1 KGHSH, CDR2 LQKENI. The V gene lost 2 bases and the J gene lost 7 bases, with 6 bases spanning the gap. Here the CDR3 reads CASSPGLNSPLHF. DNA for the CDR3: TGTGCCAGCTCACCAGGGCTGAATTCACCCCTCCACTTT.